Listed here are 17 T cell receptor beta chains from one sample, sequenced in a study of Graves' ophthalmopathy and Graves' hyperthyroidism. RNA transcripts were the source from which TCR beta CDR3 regions were amplified. The first-round RT-PCR employed HTBI primers together with the Qiagen OneStep RT-PCR kit. A multiplex PCR was then performed as the second round. MiXCR was run by TCRdb on the multiplex PCR reads, yielding one entry per CDR3 protein. The sample includes about 210,000 distinct CDR3 sequences, just under 30% of them seen just once. The sequencing sample was made of peripheral blood. These receptors came from a man aged 50 to 59 with Graves' ophthalmopathy.

This clonotype was detected ten times or more. This rearrangement joins TRBV20-1 to TRBJ2-7; 8 bases are shared with TRBD2. The CDR3 has 13 amino acids. The V gene's germline CDR1 is DFQATT and CDR2 SNEGSKA (reference sequence). Trimming took 6 bases from V and 0 from J; bases not matched to a gene: 4. The CDR3 reads CSAILAVSYEQYF. DNA of the CDR3: TGCAGTGCAATACTAGCGGTCTCCTACGAGCAGTACTTC.

The V call is TRBV10-3, the J call TRBJ2-5, with D possibly matching TRBD1 (5 bases). CDR1 ENHRY and CDR2 SYGVKD come from the germline V gene. The V end was cut by 2 bases, the J end by 2 bases, with 9 bases between. The CDR3 totals 14 residues. In DNA form, the CDR3 reads TGTGCCATCAGTGAGAGGGGTCGGCAAGAGACCCAGTACTTC. Its translation: CAISERGRQETQYF.

This chain connects TRBV9 to TRBJ1-1; TRBD1 is a possible D gene (6 bases). The CDR3 totals 14 residues. Germline CDR1 SGDLS, CDR2 YYNGEE. V lost 2 bases and J 2 bases, leaving 10 bases between the germline ends. Written as DNA, the CDR3 is TGTGCCAGCAGCGTCACAGGGAGTAACACTGAAGCTTTCTTT. Protein: CASSVTGSNTEAFF. The complete variable domain, with remaining parts taken from reference TRBV9 and TRBJ1-1, reads DSGVTQTPKHLITATGQRVTLRCSPRSGDLSVYWYQQSLDQGLQFLIQYYNGEERAKGNILERFSAQQFPDLHSELNLSSLELGDSALYFCASSVTGSNTEAFFGQGTRLTVV.

This clonotype was detected ten times or more. V usage is TRBV7-2 and J usage is TRBJ2-7, with 11 bases fitting TRBD2. Trimming cost V 5 bases and J 2 bases; bases outside gene matches: 5. Germline-derived CDR1 and CDR2 are SGHTA and FQGNSA. This CDR3 comprises 15 residues. The CDR3 region is CASSRTSGPAYEQYF. The CDR3 DNA sequence: TGTGCCAGCAGCCGGACTAGCGGGCCCGCCTACGAGCAGTACTTC.

Ten or more counts support this clonotype. CDR3 sequence: CASSIDLPGLAGTGELFF. In nucleotides, the CDR3 is TGTGCCAGTAGTATAGACCTTCCGGGACTAGCGGGAACCGGGGAGCTGTTTTTT. The chain combines TRBV19 with TRBJ2-2, with 13 bases identical to TRBD2. The CDR3 is made up of 18 amino acids. Trimming removed 0 bases from V and 5 bases from J; junction bases left unmatched: 6. Germline CDR1 and CDR2: LNHDA and SQIVND (reference sequence).

The V call is TRBV6-1, the J call TRBJ2-7, with TRBD1 matching 7 bases. V dropped 4 bases and J dropped 5; count of bases not matched to a gene: 11. CDR1 MNHNS and CDR2 SASEGT come from the germline V gene. CDR3 length equals 15 residues. CDR3 sequence: CASSGFELQGNEQYF. The CDR3 DNA reads TGTGCCAGCAGTGGTTTCGAGCTACAGGGGAACGAGCAGTACTTC.

This clonotype has ten or more counts. The chain uses TRBV28 and TRBJ2-7; the D is unclear. CDR3 size: 12 residues. The germline V gene has CDR1 MDHEN and CDR2 SYDVKM. Trimming pared 8 bases from V and 6 bases from J, leaving 14 bases between. CDR3 amino acids: CASCSSSGEQYF. CDR3 bases: TGTGCCAGCTGCAGTTCCTCTGGCGAGCAGTACTTC.

This clonotype was counted ten times or more. This rearrangement joins TRBV7-9 to TRBJ1-2; no clear D. V lost 5 bases to trimming and J lost 3 bases, with 10 bases between them. The CDR3 length is 13 residues. Germline loops: CDR1 SEHNR, CDR2 FQNEAQ (reference sequence). CDR3 DNA sequence: TGTGCCAGCAGCCCTAGGAGGGACTATGGCTACACCTTC. This codes for CASSPRRDYGYTF.

This clonotype was counted ten times or more. The V call is TRBV10-3, the J call TRBJ2-4; 10 nucleotides line up with TRBD1. V trimming: 6 bases; J trimming: 6 bases; junction bases outside the gene matches: 5. CDR1 and CDR2 (germline): ENHRY, SYGVKD. The CDR3 sequence is 14 residues long. CDR3 nucleotide sequence: TGTGCCATCAGCTCCGGGACAGGGGCAAACATTCAGTACTTC. This gives the protein CAISSGTGANIQYF.

This clonotype was recorded at least ten times. The chain employs TRBV28 and TRBJ2-7, with TRBD1 matching 12 bases. Germline CDR1 MDHEN, CDR2 SYDVKM. The CDR3 consists of 15 residues. The V gene end was trimmed by 5 bases and the J gene end by 5 bases; junction bases not matched to a gene: 7. CDR3 in DNA: TGTGCCAGCAGTCGACCGGGACAGGGGGCCGACGAGCAGTACTTC. Its translation is CASSRPGQGADEQYF.

This clonotype was found many times. This chain connects TRBV11-2 to TRBJ2-5; D is undetermined. V lost 6 bases and J 1 base, leaving 15 bases between the germline ends. This CDR3 region has 15 residues. CDR1 is SGHAT and CDR2 is FQNNGV in the germline V gene. The CDR3 nucleotides read TGTGCCAGCAGACCACCTCTGCCGGGCCAAGAGACCCAGTACTTC. As protein: CASRPPLPGQETQYF. The whole variable domain, filled in from reference TRBV11-2 and TRBJ2-5, reads EAGVAQSPRYKIIEKRQSVAFWCNPISGHATLYWYQQILGQGPKLLIQFQNNGVVDDSQLPKDRFSAERLKGVDSTLKIQPAKLEDSAVYLCASRPPLPGQETQYFGPGTRLLVL.

This clonotype is a singleton in its sample. The rearrangement uses TRBV5-1 and TRBJ2-5, with 10 bases aligning to TRBD2. With 4 bases clipped from V and 5 bases from J, the junction kept 11 bases outside the gene matches. CDR1 and CDR2 (germline): SGHRS, YFSETQ. This CDR3 has 16 residues. The CDR3 bases are TGCGCCAGCAGCCAGGGACTAGCGTCTGGACGGGAGACCCAGTACTTC. Its protein product is CASSQGLASGRETQYF.

This clonotype appeared a few times. A junction boundary mismatches the germline segment, possibly from a read error. The chain joins TRBV30 to TRBJ1-6; no clear D. The CDR3 is made up of 13 amino acids. Germline values: CDR1 GTSNPN, CDR2 SVGIG (reference sequence). The CDR3 protein is CAWSASQRSPLHF. CDR3 DNA sequence: TGTGCCTGGAGTGCCTCTCAACGGTCACCCCTTCACTTT. The variable domain in full, completed from reference TRBV30 and TRBJ1-6, reads SQTIHQWPATLVQPVGSPLSLECTVEGTSNPNLYWYRQAAGRGLQLLFYSVGIGQISSEVPQNLSASRPQDRQFILSSKKLLLSDSGFYLCAWSASQRSPLHFGNGTRLTVT.

The table lists this clonotype with many counts. The chain combines TRBV5-1 with TRBJ1-2; D unresolved. The CDR3 contains 14 residues. Trimming took 3 bases from V and 2 from J, leaving 11 bases between them. In germline, CDR1 is SGHRS, CDR2 YFSETQ. CDR3 residues: CASSSGITNYGYTF. The CDR3, as DNA: TGCGCCAGCAGCTCAGGAATTACAAACTATGGCTACACCTTC.

This clonotype was found many times. The gene calls are TRBV12-3 or TRBV12-4 and TRBJ2-7; 8 nucleotides line up with TRBD1. The CDR3 has 14 amino acids. With V trimmed by 5 bases and J by 7 bases, 10 bases remained unmatched. This CDR3 reads CASSPAQGAGEQYF. CDR3 nucleotide sequence: TGTGCCAGCAGTCCCGCTCAGGGGGCTGGTGAGCAGTACTTC.

A single count supports this clonotype. V gene TRBV6-2 or TRBV6-3 combines with J gene TRBJ2-7; maybe TRBD2 (6 bases). This CDR3 is 14 amino acids long. Germline assignment: CDR1 MNHEY and CDR2 SVGEGT. V was clipped by 4 bases and J by 0 bases, with 10 bases between them. CDR3 coding DNA: TGTGCCAGCAGTTTCCCACTAGCCTCCTACGAGCAGTACTTC. Encoded protein: CASSFPLASYEQYF.

This clonotype was recorded at least ten times. CDR3 residues: CSVGSGANVLTF. In DNA form, the CDR3 reads TGCAGCGTTGGATCTGGGGCCAACGTCCTGACTTTC. The V call is TRBV29-1, the J call TRBJ2-6; D is unresolved. The CDR3 spans 12 residues. V lost 4 bases and J lost 1, with 2 bases in between. Germline CDR1 SQVTM, CDR2 ANQGSEA.